This entry concerns a single T cell receptor beta chain. What it binds is not known. A much larger clone differs from this one at a single base, so this may be a read error. The data were obtained in a study of T cells in Graves' hyperthyroidism and ophthalmopathy. Used for diagnoses were clinical symptoms, serum thyroxine and TRAb, thyroid ultrasound and orbital computed tomography. Study outcomes and limitations: The model forecast ophthalmopathy, anticipating it by a median around 6.9 months before onset.

This CDR3 has 18 amino acids. CDR1 and CDR2 from the germline V gene are DFQATT and SNEGSKA (reference sequence). The TCR beta CDR3 regions underwent amplification using RNA transcripts as the source. The study used the HTBI primer set for a first-round RT-PCR of the TCR CDR3. TCRdb analysed the multiplex PCR reads with MiXCR anew, one entry per CDR3 protein. The sample consists of more than 500,000 distinct CDR3 sequences, approximately 49% of them appearing once. The chain uses TRBV20-1 and TRBJ1-6, with D possibly matching TRBD1 (6 bases). The sample comprised peripheral blood or thyroid tissue (not recorded which). This clonotype originated in an adult woman with Graves' disease, either hyperthyroidism or ophthalmopathy (not recorded which). Here the CDR3 reads CSAPTGTSLFSHNSPLHF. The CDR3 DNA follows: TGCAGTGCTCCAACCGGGACATCCCTTTTCTCCCATAATTCACCCCTCCACTTT.